This record covers a single T cell receptor beta chain. The CDR3 runs 16 residues. Germline assignment: CDR1 SNHLY and CDR2 FYNNEI. V was clipped by 6 bases and J by 3 bases; unmatched bases: 10. In the original analysis: Reference gene primer amplification yielded estimated nucleated cell counts. Assay: immunoSEQ multiplex PCR; the TCRdb copy retains only in-frame clones and omits some. That table furnishes V, J and clone size, whereas the DNA furnished D and trimming. This sample has 52,000 or so clones; 75% to 90% occur once, and the top ten carry under 3.5%. This sample was included in a study of blood T cell repertoires in COVID-19. About the study: Material from acute and convalescent COVID-19 was sourced from the United States, Italy and Spain.

The clonotype comes from a man at least 80 years old with acute or convalescent COVID-19. The sample consisted of peripheral blood. The chain links TRBV2 to TRBJ2-2; 7 bases agree with TRBD2. The CDR3 bases are TGTGCCAGCAGGGCCCTCCTGGGGGGGGACACCGGGGAGCTGTTTTTT. This codes for CASRALLGGDTGELFF.